This is a list of T cell receptor beta chains from one sample in a study of T-cell memory formation after mild COVID-19. TCRdb analysed the 5' RACE reads with MiXCR anew, one entry per CDR3 protein. The repertoire holds roughly 400,000 distinct CDR3 sequences, with approximately 18% as singletons. The sequenced sample consisted of PBMCs or a T cell subset sorted from them (not recorded which). All receptors derive from a man between 18 and 35 years old who had mild COVID-19 (a few samples of this study predate the infection). Cell type and time point are not known. Each CDR3 is given with its conserved first and last residue. A D gene is named only where the DNA matches it firmly. Only part of the rows carry a size: once, few, many, or a class if the clone is expanded.

d_call j_call v_call clone_size cdr3_aa cdr3_nt
- TRBJ1-2 TRBV12-3/TRBV12-4 - CASSLGTSANYGYTF TGTGCCAGCAGTTTGGGGACCTCAGCTAACTATGGCTACACCTTC
- TRBJ2-5 TRBV27 - CASSPAGQIHETQYF TGTGCCAGCAGTCCTGCCGGACAAATACACGAGACCCAGTACTTC
TRBD2 TRBJ2-7 TRBV5-4 - CASSPQLAGGTSGEQYF TGTGCCAGCAGCCCACAACTAGCGGGGGGGACTTCAGGCGAGCAGTACTTC
TRBD2 TRBJ2-7 TRBV7-2 - CASSLALTSGALYYEQYF TGTGCCAGCAGCTTAGCGCTAACTAGCGGGGCGCTCTACTACGAGCAGTACTTC
- TRBJ1-5 TRBV4-2 few CASSRGRGPQHF TGTGCCAGCAGCCGCGGACGGGGGCCCCAGCATTTT
TRBD1 TRBJ1-4 TRBV6-6 - CASSFRTGVAEKLFF TGTGCCAGCAGTTTCCGGACAGGGGTCGCGGAAAAACTGTTTTTT
TRBD2 TRBJ2-1 TRBV4-2 few CASSQSPASGYNEQFF TGTGCCAGCAGCCAATCCCCGGCTAGCGGCTACAATGAGCAGTTCTTC
- TRBJ2-1 TRBV5-1 - CASSLPRGAYNEQFF TGCGCCAGCAGCTTGCCCAGGGGGGCCTACAATGAGCAGTTCTTC
- TRBJ2-2 TRBV24-1 few CATSDQLAGELFF TGTGCCACCAGTGATCAACTAGCCGGTGAGCTGTTTTTT
- TRBJ2-3 TRBV10-1 few CASSPSGSARDTQYF TGCGCCAGCAGTCCCTCGGGGTCCGCCCGCGATACGCAGTATTTT
TRBD2 TRBJ2-1 TRBV2 few CASSALPPGLAGNEQFF TGTGCCAGCAGCGCCCTCCCCCCGGGACTAGCGGGCAATGAGCAGTTCTTC
- TRBJ1-2 TRBV4-1 - CASSQEGGEVHGYTF TGCGCCAGCAGCCAAGAGGGCGGGGAGGTACATGGCTACACCTTC
- TRBJ1-1 TRBV21-1 - CASSNGRDTGAFF TGTGCCAGCAGCAACGGCCGGGACACCGGGGCTTTCTTT
- TRBJ1-1 TRBV3-1 few CASCGKNTEAFF TGTGCCAGCTGTGGGAAGAACACTGAAGCTTTCTTT
- TRBJ1-6 TRBV7-9 - CASSLVGNNSPLHF TGTGCCAGCAGCTTAGTAGGGAACAATTCACCCCTCCACTTT
TRBD1 TRBJ1-1 TRBV6-5 - CASSYTWDRVEAFF TGTGCCAGCAGTTACACCTGGGACAGGGTTGAAGCTTTCTTT
- TRBJ2-3 TRBV6-5 - CASSSPGYQGRDTQYF TGTGCCAGCAGTTCTCCGGGTTATCAGGGGAGAGATACGCAGTATTTT
TRBD1 TRBJ2-1 TRBV7-8 - CASSSTSDRGLDNEQFF TGTGCCAGCAGCTCGACTTCGGACAGGGGGCTCGACAATGAGCAGTTCTTC
- TRBJ2-2 TRBV3-1 few CASSQDVPGAAGELFF TGTGCCAGCAGCCAAGATGTCCCTGGCGCCGCCGGGGAGCTGTTTTTT
TRBD2 TRBJ2-2 TRBV6-1 - CASTARGGAGELFF TGTGCCAGCACCGCACGGGGAGGGGCCGGGGAGCTGTTTTTT
TRBD1 TRBJ1-6 TRBV18 few CASSPGAGGNSPLHF TGTGCCAGCTCACCAGGGGCAGGGGGTAATTCACCCCTCCACTTT
- TRBJ2-7 TRBV4-1 - CASSQQSSTLYEQYF TGCGCCAGCAGCCAGCAATCCTCGACACTCTACGAGCAGTACTTC
- TRBJ2-5 TRBV7-9 few CASSSRSRETQYF TGTGCCAGCAGCTCCCGGAGTCGGGAGACCCAGTACTTC
TRBD2 TRBJ2-5 TRBV4-2 few CASSQERRGGLRGSETQYF TGTGCCAGCAGCCAAGAGAGGCGGGGGGGCTTACGGGGTTCAGAGACCCAGTACTTC
- TRBJ2-2 TRBV5-1 few CASSRQGELFF TGCGCCAGCAGCCGTCAGGGGGAGCTGTTTTTT
TRBD2 TRBJ2-1 TRBV7-6 - CASSSGLEDAEQFF TGTGCCAGCAGCTCGGGACTAGAGGACGCTGAGCAGTTCTTC
- TRBJ2-3 TRBV4-3 few CASSQDIGRSDTQYF TGCGCCAGCAGCCAAGATATCGGGAGATCAGATACGCAGTATTTT
- TRBJ2-2 TRBV12-3/TRBV12-4 - CASSLSSAFTVNTGELFF TGTGCCAGCAGTTTATCGTCAGCGTTTACAGTGAACACCGGGGAGCTGTTTTTT
TRBD2 TRBJ2-2 TRBV7-9 few CASSLTTSGGHTGELFF TGTGCCAGCAGCTTAACGACTAGCGGGGGTCACACCGGGGAGCTGTTTTTT
- TRBJ1-2 TRBV10-2 - CASSDMGGYGYTF TGCGCCAGCAGTGATATGGGTGGCTATGGCTACACCTTC
- TRBJ1-5 TRBV6-5 - CASSYGDDQPQHF TGTGCCAGCAGTTACGGGGACGATCAGCCCCAGCATTTT
- TRBJ2-2 TRBV7-2 - CASSPYWNTGELFF TGTGCCAGCAGCCCATACTGGAACACCGGGGAGCTGTTTTTT
TRBD1 TRBJ2-7 TRBV5-1 - CASRNRGDEQYF TGCGCCAGCAGAAACAGGGGTGACGAGCAGTACTTC
TRBD1 TRBJ1-1 TRBV29-1 few CSVAPAIDRAAEAFF TGCAGCGTTGCTCCCGCAATAGACAGGGCCGCTGAAGCTTTCTTT
- TRBJ2-7 TRBV7-7 few CASSLTPQGMYEQYF TGTGCCAGCAGCTTAACCCCGCAGGGTATGTACGAGCAGTACTTC
- TRBJ1-1 TRBV9 few CASSTTVSSNTEAFF TGTGCCAGCAGCACGACAGTTTCGTCGAACACTGAAGCTTTCTTT
- TRBJ1-1 TRBV6-5 few CASSSRGGAEAFF TGTGCCAGCAGTTCCCGGGGGGGGGCTGAAGCTTTCTTT
- TRBJ2-5 TRBV7-2 - CASSFLRAGETQYF TGTGCCAGCAGCTTTCTCAGGGCGGGAGAGACCCAGTACTTC
- TRBJ2-5 TRBV7-2 few CASSWRLVGQETQYF TGTGCCAGCAGCTGGAGACTAGTAGGACAAGAGACCCAGTACTTC
TRBD1 TRBJ1-2 TRBV4-1 few CASSSRQGRSYGYTF TGCGCCAGCAGCAGCCGACAGGGTAGAAGCTATGGCTACACCTTC
- TRBJ2-2 TRBV24-1 many CATSEAQGTGELFF TGTGCCACCAGTGAGGCCCAGGGTACCGGGGAGCTGTTTTTT
- TRBJ2-3 TRBV3-1 - CASSTRGGDTQYF TGTGCCAGCAGCACTCGTGGCGGAGATACGCAGTATTTT
- TRBJ1-2 TRBV6-1 few CASSPLRGKEGYTF TGTGCCAGCAGTCCCCTCCGGGGGAAAGAGGGCTACACCTTC
- TRBJ1-1 TRBV7-2 few CASSSGIEAFF TGTGCCAGCAGCTCGGGGATTGAAGCTTTCTTT
- TRBJ2-3 TRBV7-2 few CASTFRRFGDTQYF TGTGCCAGCACCTTCCGTCGGTTCGGAGATACGCAGTATTTT
TRBD2 TRBJ2-2 TRBV7-2 - CASSFLAATGELFF TGTGCCAGCAGCTTCCTAGCGGCCACCGGGGAGCTGTTTTTT
- TRBJ2-5 TRBV18 - CASSPLNDETQYF TGTGCCAGCTCACCCCTCAACGACGAGACCCAGTACTTC
- TRBJ2-7 TRBV6-6 - CASRNPGRSLPSFEQYF TGTGCCAGCAGAAATCCGGGACGGAGTTTACCTTCATTCGAGCAGTACTTC
TRBD2 TRBJ2-5 TRBV5-1 few CASSPGGERRTQYF TGCGCCAGCAGCCCGGGAGGCGAGCGCCGGACCCAGTACTTC
- TRBJ2-6 TRBV9 few CASSGADPEVYSGANVLTF TGTGCCAGCAGCGGAGCGGACCCAGAGGTCTACTCTGGGGCCAACGTCCTGACTTTC
TRBD1 TRBJ1-5 TRBV3-1 - CASSQRGTENQPQHF TGTGCCAGCAGCCAGCGCGGGACAGAGAATCAGCCCCAGCATTTT
- TRBJ2-2 TRBV4-3 - CASSQGGGSNGELFF TGCGCCAGCAGCCAAGGAGGGGGGAGCAACGGGGAGCTGTTTTTT
- TRBJ2-5 TRBV5-1 many CASSLPEETQYF TGCGCCAGCAGCTTGCCAGAAGAGACCCAGTACTTC
- TRBJ2-1 TRBV3-1 many CASSQAGVDEQFF TGTGCCAGCAGCCAAGCGGGGGTGGATGAGCAGTTCTTC
- TRBJ1-5 TRBV20-1 once CSARLHSNQPQHF TGCAGTGCTAGACTACATAGCAATCAGCCCCAGCATTTT
- TRBJ2-3 TRBV6-5 few CASSYWGGLRTDTQYF TGTGCCAGCAGTTACTGGGGGGGCCTTCGCACAGATACGCAGTATTTT
- TRBJ2-5 TRBV7-9 few CAIRGRSQETQYF TGTGCCATCAGAGGCAGGTCCCAAGAGACCCAGTACTTC
- TRBJ2-5 TRBV9 few CASSVVGTQETQYF TGTGCCAGCAGCGTAGTTGGGACCCAAGAGACCCAGTACTTC
- TRBJ1-5 TRBV3-2 - CASRHQKDSNQPQHF TGTGCCAGCAGACACCAAAAGGATAGCAATCAGCCCCAGCATTTT
- TRBJ2-1 TRBV27 few CASNPRAGRSSYNEQFF TGTGCCAGCAATCCCAGGGCAGGACGGTCTTCCTACAATGAGCAGTTCTTC